Listed here are 10 T cell receptor beta chains from one sample, sequenced in a study of blood T cell repertoires in COVID-19. Sequencing was performed with immunoSEQ multiplex PCR; in TCRdb, only in-frame clones are kept and a portion is missing. Of 150,000 to 200,000 clones in the sample, 82% were seen once. Sequencing was performed on peripheral blood. The receptors were gathered from a woman in her twenties or thirties with acute or convalescent COVID-19.

The rearrangement joins TRBV5-1 to TRBJ1-1, with TRBD1 identical over 7 bases. The CDR3 length is 15 residues. The V segment lost 4 bases and the J segment 1 base; nucleotides outside the gene matches: 7. From germline, CDR1 is SGHRS and CDR2 YFSETQ. The chain's CDR3 is CASSPLGQQNTEAFF. As DNA, the CDR3 is TGCGCCAGCAGCCCACTGGGACAGCAGAACACTGAAGCTTTCTTT.

This clone was found a few times. V usage is TRBV20-1 and J usage is TRBJ2-7; D not certain. The CDR3 has 11 amino acids. The germline gives CDR1 DFQATT, CDR2 SNEGSKA (reference sequence). V was pared by 5 bases and J by 5 bases, with 10 bases between. CDR3 sequence (DNA): TGCAGTGCTCTGAACTTCCACGAGCAGTACTTC. Translation gives CSALNFHEQYF.

In its sample, this clone was seen a few times. This rearrangement joins TRBV28 to TRBJ1-5, with 7 bases matching TRBD1. The CDR3 runs to 15 residues. CDR1 is MDHEN, CDR2 SYDVKM, per germline. Trimming cost V 6 bases and J 2 bases; bases outside gene matches: 7. CDR3 amino acids: CASRETGNGNQPQHF. The CDR3 DNA follows: TGTGCCAGCAGAGAGACAGGGAATGGCAATCAGCCCCAGCATTTT.

In this sample, this clone turned up a few times. The gene calls are TRBV5-1 and TRBJ2-1; 9 bases are a match to TRBD1. Trimming cost V 0 bases and J 9 bases; bases outside gene matches: 10. Germline V gene data show CDR1 as SGHRS and CDR2 as YFSETQ. The CDR3 has 16 amino acids. CDR3 in amino acids: CASSLGVGQGQSEQFF. CDR3 DNA sequence: TGCGCCAGCAGCTTGGGAGTGGGACAGGGACAAAGTGAGCAGTTCTTC.

This sequence joins TRBV19 and TRBJ1-1, with a possible D match to TRBD1 (6 bases). The CDR3 runs to 14 residues. V gave up 8 bases and J gave up 3 bases, with 16 bases separating them. CDR1 is LNHDA and CDR2 is SQIVND in the germline V gene (reference sequence). CDR3 nucleotide sequence: TGTGCCAGTCAACAGGGTTGGGAGTACACTGAAGCTTTCTTT. This translates into CASQQGWEYTEAFF. Drawing the rest from reference TRBV19 and TRBJ1-1, the complete variable domain is DGGITQSPKYLFRKEGQNVTLSCEQNLNHDAMYWYRQDPGQGLRLIYYSQIVNDFQKGDIAEGYSVSREKKESFPLTVTSAQKNPTAFYLCASQQGWEYTEAFFGQGTRLTVV.

A few counts support this clone. This chain joins TRBV28 and TRBJ1-2; D might be TRBD1 (5 bases). V was pared by 4 bases and J by 0 bases, with 15 bases between. Germline V lookup: CDR1 MDHEN, CDR2 SYDVKM. The CDR3 consists of 16 residues. DNA of the CDR3: TGTGCCAGCAGTTCACATCGCCGGGACTCTAACTATGGCTACACCTTC. This gives the protein CASSSHRRDSNYGYTF.

This clone was seen just once. This chain joins TRBV14 and TRBJ2-7; the match to TRBD1 covers 9 bases. CDR3 length: 15 amino acids. Germline assignment: CDR1 SGHDN and CDR2 FVKESK. The ends lost 4 bases at V and 3 bases at J; junction bases unmatched: 7. The CDR3 nucleotides are TGTGCCAGCAGCCCCTCCGGGGACAGGGTCTACGAGCAGTACTTC. This encodes CASSPSGDRVYEQYF.

The rearrangement joins TRBV10-3 to TRBJ2-5; 7 bases align to TRBD1. Germline lookup yields CDR1 ENHRY and CDR2 SYGVKD. This CDR3 is built from 13 residues. After removal of 9 bases from V and 2 bases from J, the junction contained 6 bases not matched to a gene. The CDR3 here is CAIGAGGQETQYF. The DNA of the CDR3 is TGTGCCATAGGGGCAGGGGGACAAGAGACCCAGTACTTC.

The chain links TRBV4-3 to TRBJ1-4, with D unresolved. CDR1 and CDR2 (germline): LGHNA, YSLEER. This CDR3 spans 13 amino acids. Trimming took off 0 bases at V and 12 bases at J, with 11 bases between the two ends. This CDR3 reads CASSQDNSIELFF. Here the CDR3 DNA reads TGCGCCAGCAGCCAAGATAACTCGATAGAACTGTTTTTT.

V is TRBV6-5 and J is TRBJ1-4; D uncertain. In germline, CDR1 is MNHEY, CDR2 SVGAGI. The length of the CDR3 is 14 residues. Trimming pared 8 bases from V and 4 bases from J, leaving 14 bases between. CDR3 sequence (DNA): TGTGCCAGCCCGCCGCCAGGTCTTAATGAAAAACTGTTTTTT. Its translation: CASPPPGLNEKLFF.